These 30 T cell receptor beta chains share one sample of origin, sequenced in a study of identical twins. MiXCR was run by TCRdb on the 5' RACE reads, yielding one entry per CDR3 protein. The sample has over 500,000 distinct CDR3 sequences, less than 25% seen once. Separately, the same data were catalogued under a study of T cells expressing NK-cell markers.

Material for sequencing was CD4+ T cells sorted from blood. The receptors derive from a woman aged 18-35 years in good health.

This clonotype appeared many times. The CDR3 here is CASSLEWDNEQFF. For the CDR3, the DNA is TGCGCCAGCAGCTTGGAATGGGACAATGAGCAGTTCTTC. This rearrangement joins TRBV5-1 to TRBJ2-1; D gene uncertain. The ends were cut back, 0 bases at V and 5 bases at J, with 6 bases in the middle. The CDR3 is 13 amino acids. In germline, CDR1 is SGHRS, CDR2 YFSETQ.

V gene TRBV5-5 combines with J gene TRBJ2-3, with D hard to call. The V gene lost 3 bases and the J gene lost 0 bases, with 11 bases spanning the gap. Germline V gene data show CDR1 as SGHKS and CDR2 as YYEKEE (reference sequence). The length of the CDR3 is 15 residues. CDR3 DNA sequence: TGTGCCAGCAGCTCTGGGTGGTACAGCACAGATACGCAGTATTTT. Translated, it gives CASSSGWYSTDTQYF.

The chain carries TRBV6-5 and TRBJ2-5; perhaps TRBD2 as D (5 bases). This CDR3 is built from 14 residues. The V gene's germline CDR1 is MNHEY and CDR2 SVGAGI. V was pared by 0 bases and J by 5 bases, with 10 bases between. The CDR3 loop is CASSYSGESETQYF. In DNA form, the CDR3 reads TGTGCCAGCAGTTACTCGGGAGAGTCGGAGACCCAGTACTTC.

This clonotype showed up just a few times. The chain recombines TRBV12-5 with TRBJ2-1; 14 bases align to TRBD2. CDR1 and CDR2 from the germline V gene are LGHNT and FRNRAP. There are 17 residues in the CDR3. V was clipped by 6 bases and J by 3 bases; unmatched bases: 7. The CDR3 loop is CASGAGTSGGNYNEQFF. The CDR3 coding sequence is TGTGCTAGTGGCGCCGGGACTAGCGGGGGTAACTACAATGAGCAGTTCTTC. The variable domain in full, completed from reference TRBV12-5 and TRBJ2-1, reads DARVTQTPRHKVTEMGQEVTMRCQPILGHNTVFWYRQTMMQGLELLAYFRNRAPLDDSGMPKDRFSAEMPDATLATLKIQPSEPRDSAVYFCASGAGTSGGNYNEQFFGPGTRLTVL.

CDR3: CASSLLLGKDEQYF. The DNA of the CDR3 is TGTGCCAGCAGCTTGCTATTGGGGAAGGACGAGCAGTACTTC. The rearrangement joins TRBV7-6 to TRBJ2-7, with D uncertain. Germline V lookup: CDR1 SGHVS, CDR2 FNYEAQ. V was clipped by 3 bases and J by 5 bases, with 14 bases between them. The CDR3 extends over 14 amino acids.

CDR3 region: CAGGGHSYNEQFF. In nucleotides, the CDR3 is TGTGCCGGGGGGGGGCACTCTTACAATGAGCAGTTCTTC. J is TRBJ2-1 and V is TRBV11-3, with D possibly matching TRBD2 (7 bases). This CDR3 is 13 amino acids long. Per the germline V gene, CDR1 is SGHNT and CDR2 is YENEEA. V lost 11 bases and J 4 bases, leaving 15 bases between the germline ends.

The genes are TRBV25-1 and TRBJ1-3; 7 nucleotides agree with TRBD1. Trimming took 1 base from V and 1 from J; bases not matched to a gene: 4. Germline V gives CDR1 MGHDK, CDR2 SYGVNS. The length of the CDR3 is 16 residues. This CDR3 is CASSELNRGSGNTIYF. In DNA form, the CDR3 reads TGTGCCAGCAGTGAATTGAACAGGGGATCTGGAAACACCATATATTTT.

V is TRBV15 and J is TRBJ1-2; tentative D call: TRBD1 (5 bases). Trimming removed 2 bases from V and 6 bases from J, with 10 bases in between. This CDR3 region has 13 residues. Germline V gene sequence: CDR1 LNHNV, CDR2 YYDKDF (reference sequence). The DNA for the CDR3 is TGTGCCACCAGCAGAAAGGGGCGGGATGGCTACACCTTC. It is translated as CATSRKGRDGYTF.

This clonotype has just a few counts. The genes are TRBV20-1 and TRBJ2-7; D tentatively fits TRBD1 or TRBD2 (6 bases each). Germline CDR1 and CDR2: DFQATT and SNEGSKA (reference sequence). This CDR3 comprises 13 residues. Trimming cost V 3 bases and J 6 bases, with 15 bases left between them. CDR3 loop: CSASYRKGGEQYF. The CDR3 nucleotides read TGCAGTGCTAGTTACAGGAAGGGGGGCGAGCAGTACTTC.

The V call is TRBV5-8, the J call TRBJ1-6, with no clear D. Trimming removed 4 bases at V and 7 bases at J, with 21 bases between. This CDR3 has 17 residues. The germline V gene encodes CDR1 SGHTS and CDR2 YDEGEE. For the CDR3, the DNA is TGTGCCAGCAGCCTGAAGGCATGGGCGCCAGAAAATTCACCCCTCCACTTT. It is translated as CASSLKAWAPENSPLHF.

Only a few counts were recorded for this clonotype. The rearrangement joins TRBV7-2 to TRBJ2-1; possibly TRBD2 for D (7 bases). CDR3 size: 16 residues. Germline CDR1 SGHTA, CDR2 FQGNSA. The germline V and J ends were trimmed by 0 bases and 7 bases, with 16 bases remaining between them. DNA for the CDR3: TGTGCCAGCAGCTTAGCGCTTGGGGGAGGGGGGAATGAGCAGTTCTTC. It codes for CASSLALGGGGNEQFF. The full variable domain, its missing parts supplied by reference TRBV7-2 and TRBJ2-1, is GAGVSQSPSNKVTEKGKDVELRCDPISGHTALYWYRQSLGQGLEFLIYFQGNSAPDKSGLPSDRFSAERTGGSVSTLTIQRTQQEDSAVYLCASSLALGGGGNEQFFGPGTRLTVL.

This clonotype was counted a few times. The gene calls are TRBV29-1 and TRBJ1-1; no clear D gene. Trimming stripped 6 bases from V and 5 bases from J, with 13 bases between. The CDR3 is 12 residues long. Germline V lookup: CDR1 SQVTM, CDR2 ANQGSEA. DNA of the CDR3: TGCAGCGTAGGACGGCACAATACTGAAGCTTTCTTT. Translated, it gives CSVGRHNTEAFF.

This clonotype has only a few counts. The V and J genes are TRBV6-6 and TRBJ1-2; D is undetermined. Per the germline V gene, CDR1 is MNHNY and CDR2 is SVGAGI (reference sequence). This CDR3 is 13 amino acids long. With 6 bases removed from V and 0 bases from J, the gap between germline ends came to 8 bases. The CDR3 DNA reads TGTGCCAGCAGCAACCCAGCTAACTATGGCTACACCTTC. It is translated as CASSNPANYGYTF.

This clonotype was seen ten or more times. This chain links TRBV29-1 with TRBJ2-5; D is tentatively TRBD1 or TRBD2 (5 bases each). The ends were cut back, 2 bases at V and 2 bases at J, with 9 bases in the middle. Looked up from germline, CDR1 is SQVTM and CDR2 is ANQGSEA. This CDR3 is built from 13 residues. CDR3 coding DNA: TGCAGCGTTGAATTGGGGGATCAAGAGACCCAGTACTTC. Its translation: CSVELGDQETQYF.

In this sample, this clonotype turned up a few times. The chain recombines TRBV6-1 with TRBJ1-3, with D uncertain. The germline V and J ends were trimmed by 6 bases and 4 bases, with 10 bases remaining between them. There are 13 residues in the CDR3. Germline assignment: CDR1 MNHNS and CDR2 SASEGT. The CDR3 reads CASRRLPGNTIYF. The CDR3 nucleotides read TGTGCCAGCAGGCGCTTACCGGGAAACACCATATATTTT.

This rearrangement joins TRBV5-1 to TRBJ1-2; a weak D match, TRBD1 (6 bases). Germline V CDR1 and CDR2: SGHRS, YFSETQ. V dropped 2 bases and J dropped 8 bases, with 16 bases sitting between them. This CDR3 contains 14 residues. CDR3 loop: CASSFRQDWDGYTF. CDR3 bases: TGCGCCAGCAGCTTCAGACAGGACTGGGACGGCTACACCTTC.

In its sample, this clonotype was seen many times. The CDR3 spells CASSQEMVLAGFSGANVLTF. The CDR3 region has the DNA TGTGCCAGCAGCCAAGAAATGGTACTAGCGGGGTTCTCTGGGGCCAACGTCCTGACTTTC. The chain employs TRBV4-2 and TRBJ2-6; TRBD2 agrees at 10 bases. The CDR3 has 20 amino acids. Trimming at V came to 0 bases and at J to 0 bases, leaving 8 bases not matched to a gene. Germline CDR1 is LGHNA and CDR2 is YNFKEQ.

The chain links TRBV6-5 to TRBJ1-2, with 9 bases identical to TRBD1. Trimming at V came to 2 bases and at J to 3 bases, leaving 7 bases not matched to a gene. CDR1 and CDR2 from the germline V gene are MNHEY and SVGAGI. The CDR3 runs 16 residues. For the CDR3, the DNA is TGTGCCAGCAGTTACGAGAGAGACAGGGGGGACTATGGCTACACCTTC. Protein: CASSYERDRGDYGYTF.

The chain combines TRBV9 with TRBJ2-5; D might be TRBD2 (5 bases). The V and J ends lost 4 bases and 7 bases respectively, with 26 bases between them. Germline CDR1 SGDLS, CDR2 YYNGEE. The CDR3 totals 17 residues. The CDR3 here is CASSLRPDSSSGVTQYF. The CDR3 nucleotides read TGTGCCAGCAGCCTCCGACCGGACTCTTCATCCGGGGTGACCCAGTACTTC.

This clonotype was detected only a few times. CDR3 in amino acids: CASRDFSSTDTQYF. CDR3 coding DNA: TGTGCCAGCAGGGACTTCTCTAGCACAGATACGCAGTATTTT. V is TRBV7-9 and J is TRBJ2-3, with D maybe TRBD2 (5 bases). Germline V lookup: CDR1 SEHNR, CDR2 FQNEAQ (reference sequence). The length of the CDR3 is 14 residues. V was cut by 6 bases and J by 0 bases, with 10 bases left in between.

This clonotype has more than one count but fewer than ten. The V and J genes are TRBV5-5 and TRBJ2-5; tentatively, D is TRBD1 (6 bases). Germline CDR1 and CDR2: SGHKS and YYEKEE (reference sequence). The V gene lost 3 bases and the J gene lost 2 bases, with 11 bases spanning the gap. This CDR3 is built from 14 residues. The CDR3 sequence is CASSSRQEQETQYF. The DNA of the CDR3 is TGTGCCAGCAGCTCCCGACAGGAGCAAGAGACCCAGTACTTC.

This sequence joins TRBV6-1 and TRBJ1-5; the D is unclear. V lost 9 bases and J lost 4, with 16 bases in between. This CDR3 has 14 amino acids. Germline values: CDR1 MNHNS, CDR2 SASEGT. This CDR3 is CARGNTGENQPQHF. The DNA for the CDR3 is TGTGCCAGGGGGAACACCGGGGAAAATCAGCCCCAGCATTTT.

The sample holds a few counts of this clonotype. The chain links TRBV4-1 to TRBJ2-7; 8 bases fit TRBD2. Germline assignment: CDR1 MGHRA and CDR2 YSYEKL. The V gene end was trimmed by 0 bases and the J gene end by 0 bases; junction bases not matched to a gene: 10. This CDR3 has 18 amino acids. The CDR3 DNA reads TGCGCCAGCAGCCAAGATAGGAGGCGGGGGGCTACCTCCTACGAGCAGTACTTC. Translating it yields CASSQDRRRGATSYEQYF.

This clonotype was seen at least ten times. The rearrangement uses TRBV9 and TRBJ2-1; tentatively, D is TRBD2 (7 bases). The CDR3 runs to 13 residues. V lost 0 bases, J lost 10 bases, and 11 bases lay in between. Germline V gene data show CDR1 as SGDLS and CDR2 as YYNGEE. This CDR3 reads CASSVDREGEQFF. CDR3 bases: TGTGCCAGCAGCGTAGACAGGGAGGGAGAGCAGTTCTTC.

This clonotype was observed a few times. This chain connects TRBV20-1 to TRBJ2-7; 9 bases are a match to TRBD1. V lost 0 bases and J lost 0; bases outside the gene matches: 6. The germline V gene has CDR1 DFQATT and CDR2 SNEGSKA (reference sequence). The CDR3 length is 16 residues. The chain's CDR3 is CSARDWGTGTSYEQYF. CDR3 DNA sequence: TGCAGTGCTAGAGATTGGGGGACAGGGACCTCCTACGAGCAGTACTTC.

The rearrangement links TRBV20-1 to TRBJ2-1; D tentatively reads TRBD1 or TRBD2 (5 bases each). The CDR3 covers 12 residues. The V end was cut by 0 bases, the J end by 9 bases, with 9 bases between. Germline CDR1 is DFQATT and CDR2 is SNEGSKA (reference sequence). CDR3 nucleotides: TGCAGTGCTAGAGATCGTGGGGGTGAGCAGTTCTTC. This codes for CSARDRGGEQFF.

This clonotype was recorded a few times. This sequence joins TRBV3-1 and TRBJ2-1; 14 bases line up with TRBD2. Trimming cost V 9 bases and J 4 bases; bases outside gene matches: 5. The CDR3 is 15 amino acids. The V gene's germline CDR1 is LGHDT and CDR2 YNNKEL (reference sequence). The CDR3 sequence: CASRLAGGTYNEQFF. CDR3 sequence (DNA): TGTGCCAGTAGACTAGCGGGGGGGACTTACAATGAGCAGTTCTTC.

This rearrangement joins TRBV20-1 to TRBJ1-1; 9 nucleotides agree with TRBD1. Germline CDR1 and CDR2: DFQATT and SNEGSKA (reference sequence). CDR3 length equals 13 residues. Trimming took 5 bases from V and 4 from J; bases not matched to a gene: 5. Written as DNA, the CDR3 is TGCAGTGCTCCCAAGGACAGGGGCACTGAAGCTTTCTTT. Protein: CSAPKDRGTEAFF.

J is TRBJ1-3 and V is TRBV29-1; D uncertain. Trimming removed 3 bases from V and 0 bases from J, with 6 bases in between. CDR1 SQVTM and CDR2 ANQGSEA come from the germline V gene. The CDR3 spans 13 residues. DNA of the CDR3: TGCAGCGTTGAGCGTTCCTCTGGAAACACCATATATTTT. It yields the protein CSVERSSGNTIYF.

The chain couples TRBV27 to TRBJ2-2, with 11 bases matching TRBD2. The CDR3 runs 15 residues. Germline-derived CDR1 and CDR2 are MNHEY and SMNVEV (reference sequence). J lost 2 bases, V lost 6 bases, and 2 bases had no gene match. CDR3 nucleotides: TGTGCCAGCAGACTAGCGGGGGAAAACACCGGGGAGCTGTTTTTT. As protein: CASRLAGENTGELFF.